This T cell receptor (beta chain) was sequenced in a study of shared clonotypes between healthy human individuals (dated by TCRdb to 2018 to 2021). For the wider study: Three men and a couple of women, aged 18 to 49 years, made up the cohort. For each donor, three plates each were used for CD4 naive and CD4 memory, two plates were used for CD8 naive, and one plate was used for CD8 memory. To estimate repertoire size and how much clonotype sharing occurs between individuals, the study deeply sequenced the blood TCR repertoires of roughly 5 healthy adults. Different laboratories and diverse techniques were used to prepare libraries and sequence TCR repertoires, to increase sequencing depth and limit assay-specific biases. Per donor, leukapheresis produced somewhere between about 0.9 and 9.5 billion PBMCs.

Taken from the germline V gene, the CDR1 and CDR2 loops are SGHRS and YFSETQ. V lost 2 bases and J lost 2 bases, and the count of bases not matched to a germline gene is 1. Reading from cysteine to phenylalanine, the CDR3 counts 14 amino acids. Only the CDR3 DNA is retained, 42 bases long and in frame from the first base. Using the deep immunoSEQ assay, TCR CDR3 regions were amplified from genomic DNA by multiplex PCR. Genomic DNA extracted from each cell subset was distributed evenly over all wells of several immunoSEQ 96-well plates, and each plate served as one replicate. For sorted subsets, about 200 ng genomic DNA, equal to some 30,000 T cell genomes, was loaded into each replicate PCR. The purified libraries were quantified using a Qubit 3.0 fluorometer, sized with a Bioanalyzer 2100, and then quantified again using the KAPA Library Quantification kit. A separate single-read 150-cycle Illumina NextSeq 550 flow cell was used to sequence each immunoSEQ 96-well plate. The published analysis was carried out like this. Because the immunoSEQ output held only junctional sequences and lacked quality scores, the filtering could not match the filtering applied to full-length reads. To assign V/J genes and CDR3, sequences were annotated using PyIR, a Python wrapper for IgBLAST v1.9, with IMGT germline references. Reads were removed for weak V/J assignments (E-value above 1e-6), missing CDR3, stop codons, out-of-frame junctions, or ambiguous translated residues. A V3J clonotype was defined by an identical inferred V gene, J gene, and CDR3 amino acid sequence. To compute the percentage overlap between repertoires, the number of shared unique clonotypes was divided by the size of the smaller repertoire. RTK rarefaction, the Chao1 estimator, and Recon v2.1 estimates of unobserved clonotypes were used to assess repertoire richness. For all TCRbeta clonotypes obtained by the gDNA method from a few donors, generation probabilities were computed with OLGA. TCRdb limited this immuneACCESS table to in-frame rearrangements with V and J called. A share of clones is missing; checked studies link under half to unresolved V genes, and the rest is unexplained. From that table come the V and J calls and clone size; the DNA was used to work out D and trimming. Counted in this sample were more than 400,000 clones; 90% to 96% of them appeared once. The ten largest clones capture about 0.054% of the sample.

What the research found in general, with its limitations: Incomplete sequencing was indicated by rarefaction of sorted-subset datasets, despite the large sequencing depth. Pairwise subsampling indicated that sequencing depth was expected to affect the degree of clonotype sharing among donors. The genetic and exposure-history diversity represented was limited by the small number of donors. Higher generation probabilities were observed for clonotypes shared by all four sorted-subset donors than for non-shared clonotypes. Larger estimated clonotype richness was generally found for naive subsets than for memory subsets. About 5% of naive CD4, approximately 3.7% of naive CD8, around 2.3% of memory CD4, and 0.4% of memory CD8 clonotypes were shared across four donors. Sampling was limited to blood, and TCR repertoires in tissue likely differ from TCR repertoires in blood.

The donors were healthy, HIV-negative adults who had no recently reported acute infections or vaccinations. Every donor was a Caucasian adult living in Nashville, Tennessee, USA. CD4+ T cells were enriched by magnetic negative selection; naive cells were then positively selected on CD45RA, and the negative fraction formed the memory subset. After blood collection by leukapheresis, PBMCs were isolated using Ficoll-Histopaque density gradient centrifugation and then cryopreserved in the vapor phase of liquid nitrogen. Purity and quantity of every magnetically sorted T cell population were checked by analytical flow cytometry. Genomic DNA was isolated from each sorted fraction and quantified by UV absorbance on a Nanodrop 2000c. Regarding this clone: Its antigen remains undetermined. Base qualities were left out, and no much larger clone turns up one base away. Distinct nucleotide sequences in the sample also encode this CDR3.

This TCR was sampled from a woman aged 25 to 39 in good health. The sequencing input was naive CD4+ T cells sorted from blood. What the cell subset or site label conveys for this sample: CD45RA+ positively selected. This chain joins TRBV5-1 to TRBJ2-5, and TRBD2 matches 9 of the central bases. The sequenced DNA: TGCGCCAGCAGCTTAACTAGCGGGCAAGAGACCCAGTACTTC. It codes for CASSLTSGQETQYF.